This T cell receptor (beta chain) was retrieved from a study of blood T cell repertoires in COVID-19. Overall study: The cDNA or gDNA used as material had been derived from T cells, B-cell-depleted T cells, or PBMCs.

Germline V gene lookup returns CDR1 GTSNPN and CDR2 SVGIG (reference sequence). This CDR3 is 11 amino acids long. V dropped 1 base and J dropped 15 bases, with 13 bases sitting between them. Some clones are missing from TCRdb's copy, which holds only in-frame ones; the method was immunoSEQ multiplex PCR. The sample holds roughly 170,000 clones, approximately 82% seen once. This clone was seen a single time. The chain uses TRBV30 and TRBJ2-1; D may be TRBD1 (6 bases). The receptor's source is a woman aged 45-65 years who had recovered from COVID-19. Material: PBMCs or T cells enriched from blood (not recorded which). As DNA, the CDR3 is TGTGCCTGGAGTGACCCAGGGGCCTCGTTCTTC. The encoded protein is CAWSDPGASFF.